These 13 T cell receptor beta chains were sequenced from one sample in a study of blood T cell repertoires in COVID-19. This table comes from immunoSEQ multiplex PCR, and its TCRdb copy is limited to in-frame clones, with some not included. This sample has about half a million clones, with 80% to 90% found just once. Specimen: PBMCs or T cells enriched from blood (not recorded which). Source of these receptors: a woman aged 55-69 years who had recovered from COVID-19.

A few counts support this clone. This CDR3 is also generated by other DNA sequences in the sample. The chain combines TRBV28 with TRBJ2-1; possibly TRBD1 for D (5 bases). This CDR3 is built from 12 residues. Germline lookup yields CDR1 MDHEN and CDR2 SYDVKM. V lost 5 bases and J 4 bases, leaving 6 bases between the germline ends. CDR3 region: CASSDSYNEQFF. CDR3 in DNA: TGTGCCAGCAGTGACAGTTACAATGAGCAGTTCTTC.

The chain carries TRBV2 and TRBJ2-2, with D unclear. The CDR3 runs to 11 residues. The V and J ends lost 6 bases and 5 bases respectively, with 4 bases between them. CDR1 is SNHLY and CDR2 is FYNNEI in the germline V gene. CDR3 protein: CASSVTGELFF. The CDR3 nucleotides are TGTGCCAGCAGCGTAACCGGGGAGCTGTTTTTT. Complete variable domain (other parts from reference TRBV2 and TRBJ2-2): EPEVTQTPSHQVTQMGQEVILRCVPISNHLYFYWYRQILGQKVEFLVSFYNNEISEKSEIFDDQFSVERPDGSNFTLKIRSTKLEDSAMYFCASSVTGELFFGEGSRLTVL.

J is TRBJ2-1 and V is TRBV11-2; TRBD2 matches 11 bases. The CDR3 is 15 amino acids. Germline trimming cut 6 bases from V and 7 bases from J; bases unmatched to any gene: 8. Germline CDR1 reads SGHAT; CDR2 reads FQNNGV. The chain's CDR3 is CASRHTSGGGNEQFF. The DNA for the CDR3 is TGTGCCAGCAGACATACTAGCGGGGGTGGTAATGAGCAGTTCTTC.

This chain joins TRBV2 and TRBJ1-1; D is ambiguous. Germline lookup yields CDR1 SNHLY and CDR2 FYNNEI. CDR3 length: 14 residues. V was clipped by 5 bases and J by 0 bases, with 10 bases between them. The CDR3 DNA reads as TGTGCCAGCAGTACGACACTTCTGAACACTGAAGCTTTCTTT. It translates to CASSTTLLNTEAFF.

This rearrangement joins TRBV13 to TRBJ2-3; 10 bases map to TRBD2. Looked up from germline, CDR1 is PRHDT and CDR2 is FYEKMQ (reference sequence). The CDR3 runs 15 residues. V dropped 4 bases and J dropped 5; count of bases not matched to a gene: 6. CDR3 protein: CASSSTSGVVDTQYF. In DNA, the CDR3 is TGTGCCAGCAGCTCAACTAGCGGGGTAGTAGATACGCAGTATTTT.

The chain links TRBV10-1 to TRBJ1-1; D unclear. This CDR3 has 16 amino acids. The germline V gene encodes CDR1 WNHNN and CDR2 SYGVQD (reference sequence). Trimming shortened V by 6 bases and J by 0 bases, and 17 bases separated the two germline ends. The CDR3 region has the DNA TGCGCCAGCAGGAGGAGGGCCAACCTATTGAACACTGAAGCTTTCTTT. Translating gives CASRRRANLLNTEAFF.

J is TRBJ1-2 and V is TRBV27, with D tentatively TRBD1 (5 bases). Trimming pared 5 bases from V and 4 bases from J, leaving 11 bases between. Germline loops: CDR1 MNHEY, CDR2 SMNVEV (reference sequence). This CDR3 contains 13 residues. The CDR3 nucleotides read TGTGCCAGCAGTCCGCAGGGTACCTATGGCTACACCTTC. Translated, it gives CASSPQGTYGYTF.

The count of this clone is one. The rearrangement joins TRBV7-2 to TRBJ1-2, with D possibly being TRBD1 (6 bases). Germline-derived CDR1 and CDR2 are SGHTA and FQGNSA. The CDR3 extends over 12 amino acids. V lost 7 bases to trimming and J lost 5 bases, with 11 bases between them. The CDR3 reads CASTQRGYGYTF. CDR3 DNA sequence: TGTGCCAGCACCCAGAGGGGGTATGGCTACACCTTC.

The J gene is TRBJ2-3, the V gene TRBV5-1; 7 bases are shared with TRBD1. Germline-derived CDR1 and CDR2 are SGHRS and YFSETQ. The CDR3 covers 12 residues. The CDR3 sequence is CAGTALTDTQYF. CDR3 DNA sequence: TGCGCTGGGACAGCCCTCACAGATACGCAGTATTTT. Based on the CDR3 plus reference TRBV5-1 and TRBJ2-3, the full variable domain is KAGVTQTPRYLIKTRGQQVTLSCSPISGHRSVSWYQQTPGQGLQFLFEYFSETQRNKGNFPGRFSGRQFSNSRSEMNVSTLELGDSALYLCAGTALTDTQYFGPGTRLTVL.

The gene calls are TRBV14 and TRBJ1-2; possibly TRBD1 for D (6 bases). The CDR3 contains 17 residues. Per the germline V gene, CDR1 is SGHDN and CDR2 is FVKESK. The V end lost 0 bases, the J end lost 0 bases, and 14 bases lay between the germline ends. CDR3 sequence reads: CASSQDPRQAPNYGYTF. Here the CDR3 DNA reads TGTGCCAGCAGCCAAGACCCCCGACAGGCACCTAACTATGGCTACACCTTC.

This sequence joins TRBV5-4 and TRBJ1-2, with no clear D. V was pared by 0 bases and J by 5 bases, with 8 bases between. CDR3 length equals 13 residues. CDR1 is SGHNT, CDR2 YYREEE, per germline (reference sequence). The CDR3 bases are TGTGCCAGCAGCTTGGCCAACCAGTATGGCTACACCTTC. The encoded protein is CASSLANQYGYTF.

The chain uses TRBV27 and TRBJ2-3; 8 bases map to TRBD2. The CDR3 has 17 amino acids. Germline V lookup: CDR1 MNHEY, CDR2 SMNVEV (reference sequence). The ends lost 0 bases at V and 1 base at J; junction bases unmatched: 6. The CDR3 nucleotides read TGTGCCAGCAGTTTATCCTTTAGCGGGACCCGCACAGATACGCAGTATTTT. Its translation: CASSLSFSGTRTDTQYF.

The rearrangement uses TRBV2 and TRBJ2-7; a possible D gene is TRBD1 (5 bases). The CDR3 spans 11 residues. Trimming removed 4 bases at V and 10 bases at J, with 11 bases between. Germline V CDR1 and CDR2: SNHLY, FYNNEI. CDR3 residues: CASSVLGEQYV. CDR3 DNA: TGTGCCAGCAGTGTCTTAGGGGAACAGTACGTC.